Here is one T cell receptor beta chain with its context. This clone was observed a few times. The antigen it binds to is not known. Base qualities are not provided; no much larger clone lies one nucleotide away. The cohort comprised 670 or so healthy bone marrow donors. At the time of sampling, all cohort members were nominally healthy, though unrecorded immune exposures were likely present. CMV serostatus was recorded as positive for some 300 and negative for about 55% of the roughly 700 cohort members, whereas no CMV serostatus was recorded for the donor in question. Every donor gave a peripheral blood sample, and the peripheral blood mononuclear cells from that sample were used for TCR beta sequencing. The Qiagen DNeasy Blood Extraction Kit was used to extract genomic DNA from the blood cell samples. From V the trimming removes 4 bases and from J it removes 0 bases, while the gene matches leave 9 bases of the junction unaccounted for. Including the terminal cysteine and phenylalanine, the CDR3 comprises 17 residues. Left in the record is the CDR3 DNA by itself, 51 bases read in frame from the first base. CDR1 and CDR2, per the germline V gene, are SGHTA and FQGNSA.

This record belongs to a study of cytomegalovirus exposure and HLA in healthy donors (dated by TCRdb to 2016 to 2017). About the full investigation: An earlier analysis of approximately 640 of the donors reported approximately 290 Gb of sequence data and 120 million or so unique TCR beta sequences from 150 million to 200 million T cells. An early release that covered 500 to 800 HLA-typed donors contained around 300 gigabases of sequencing data and tens of millions of unique TCR sequences. The genetic ancestry cluster associated with self-reported Caucasian donors included approximately 85% of the roughly 400 genotyped donors. The study aimed to test whether cataloging public T cell receptors could reveal signatures of past pathogen exposure. The study used immunosequencing to profile the T cell repertoires of several hundred subjects and linked those repertoires to cytomegalovirus serostatus. Besides the first cohort of roughly 700 subjects, a separate validation cohort made up of roughly 120 different subjects was used. To predict cytomegalovirus infection status, the study brought together high-throughput TCR immunosequencing, statistical association of individual TCRs with disease status, and machine learning. To study patterns of TCR occurrence, a later analysis re-analyzed previously published TCR beta repertoires from 666 donors and added high-resolution HLA genotyping. Rather than using new phenotypic data, the later analysis identified candidate immune exposures from TCR beta sequences and from how often those sequences occurred across donors. An earlier analysis of around 540 of the donors applied high-throughput TCR beta sequencing to assess whether each TCR beta V gene segment acted as functional or pseudogenic. Donor age, sex, ethnicity and CMV serostatus were compiled together with the repertoire data. A later genetic analysis used genome-wide SNP genotypes for about 60% of the 666 donors, treating that subset as a discovery cohort. All discovery cohort repertoires had been generated using a single sequencing platform. Class I and class II HLA loci were covered by the typing at four-digit resolution. The number of donors typed differed by locus, with 629-630 for A, B, C, DRB1 and DQB1, around 520 for DQA1, over 600 for DPA1, and 450 to 480 for DPB1. Five DR-DQ haplotypes were handled as single units for association and clustering, since linkage in the cohort was strong. Among some 410 genotyped donors of the cohort, an average of 235,054 unique TCR beta nucleotide sequences were sequenced per donor, 15% to 20% of them non-productive.

Paper-wide results and their limitations: According to a later analysis, TCR association rates differed among HLA loci, with DRB1 alleles showing the most associated TCRs and HLA-C alleles showing the fewest. Across donors, most TCR sequences were observed very rarely, whereas some public TCRs were present in many individuals. In the study, 150 to 200 TCR beta chains were listed as associated with cytomegalovirus. It was suggested by the authors that the approach could potentially be generalized to other disease states and immunological phenotypes. A few of the identified cytomegalovirus-associated TCR beta chains were confirmed in vitro to be specific for cytomegalovirus antigens. In a later genetic analysis, fewer N-insertions in productive TCRs were reported among donors in an Asian-associated ancestry cluster than the approximately 670-donor mean. Compared with equally common non-associated chains, HLA-associated TCR beta chains in a later analysis were more clonally expanded and had lower generation probabilities. An earlier analysis of some 590 of the donors showed that most TCR beta V segments appeared in productive rearrangements either about 87% or about 30% of the time, which broadly matched IMGT annotations. CMV serostatus was the only immune exposure information available for the cohort. V-gene and J-gene trimming of TCR beta chains was associated with a missense DCLRE1C variant in a later genetic analysis, and the association was replicated in an independent cohort. A further reported finding was that TCR beta sequences accurately predicted the HLA-A and HLA-B alleles for most subjects in the first cohort. This cohort had only TCR beta chains sequenced, and the lack of alpha or paired-chain data limited which features could be detected. Because counts were too low, roughly 18 rarely observed V segments, including chromosome 9 orphons, were left out of the earlier analysis of 587 of the donors. According to a later analysis, most CMV-associated TCR beta chains appeared to be HLA-restricted, and the HLA associations seemed to be driven largely by CMV exposure. Specific HLA alleles were associated with over 15,000 TCR beta sequences at a false discovery rate of 0.05 in a later analysis. Because some donors lacked HLA typing at each locus, the association tests relied only on the typed subset. A group of highly shared sequence variants was considered likely to be a technical artifact of the sequencing pipeline. Correlated functional status among segregating V segments might be attributable to linkage disequilibrium, but an unknown experimental factor could not be ruled out. A later analysis reported that several top co-occurrence clusters appeared linked to parvovirus B19, influenza, CMV and Epstein-Barr virus. The classifier was reported to diagnose cytomegalovirus status with high specificity and sensitivity in both the original cohort and the validation cohort. Some IMGT-functional V segments, including TRBV6-2 and TRBV6-3, could not be distinguished by the 87-base-pair reads and were therefore excluded. Strong co-occurrence of HLA alleles, especially DR and DQ, made assigning TCR associations to individual alleles difficult. The presence/absence analyses assumed that sequencing depth was roughly uniform across donors, and that assumption may not be true.

Libraries were prepared through the immunoSEQ multiplex PCR assay. The multiplex PCR relied on a mix of 60 forward primers for TCR Vbeta segments and 13 reverse primers for TCR Jbeta segments. Amplification of the CDR3 region of rearranged TCR beta genes was performed with a multiplex PCR assay on genomic DNA. Amplified TCR beta libraries were sequenced as 87-base-pair reads on the Illumina HiSeq System. Turning to the authors' computational methods: In a later analysis, approximately 74 million unique TCR beta chains were counted across the 500 to 850 repertoires, and roughly 11 million of these chains were shared by at least two donors. Raw reads were error-corrected and collapsed into unique sequences by a nearest-neighbor algorithm in which closely related sequences were merged to remove PCR and sequencing errors. V, D and J gene segments were assigned by aligning CDR3 sequences to IMGT reference sequences. For a sequence to be retained, at least a six-nucleotide match to both a V gene segment and a J gene segment was required. Rearrangements were classified as productive when the CDR3 lacked stop codons and remained in frame with V and J, and all other rearrangements were classified as non-productive. CDR3 was defined by IMGT convention, running from the second conserved V-encoded cysteine to the conserved J-encoded phenylalanine. The earlier analysis of a few hundred of the donors excluded sequences that lacked an unambiguous match to a single V gene segment. An earlier analysis of 587 of the donors called V segments functional above 56.7% productive rearrangements and segregating when the between-donor standard deviation exceeded 5%. To diagnose cytomegalovirus status from the catalog of TCR beta chain sequences, a statistical classification framework was built. V and J gene assignment, in a later analysis, came from comparing TCR nucleotide sequences with IMGT/GENE-DB human TR gene sequences. Using the TCRdist pipeline, a later analysis assigned CDR3 sequences along with most-parsimonious VDJ recombination scenarios. In a later analysis, each TCR beta chain was defined by its CDR3 amino acid sequence together with its V-gene family, and reads without a unique V-gene family were excluded. A later analysis removed 550 to 650 highly shared, low-generation-probability nucleotide sequences to deal with suspected cross-contamination and a sequencing artifact. In a later analysis, a clonal expansion index for each public chain was calculated from normalized within-repertoire ranks of inferred template counts. A later analysis computed generation probabilities with a VDJ recombination model fitted to out-of-frame rearrangements, and checked the results against IGoR. In a later analysis, hypergeometric tests were used to score TCR-TCR, TCR-HLA and TCR-CMV co-occurrence, with a repertoire-size bias correction applied to TCR pairs. False discovery rates were estimated in a later analysis by permuting HLA or CMV assignments 20 times. In a later analysis, co-occurring TCRs were grouped using DBSCAN, with TCRdist sequence similarity added in when clustering inside HLA-allele-positive subsets. Repertoires with fewer than 30,000 or more than 120,000 public chains, plus five repertoires with anomalous nucleotide sharing, were excluded from co-occurrence clustering. This immuneACCESS table, as held by TCRdb, lists in-frame sequences with V and J called but not all clones. Of the missing ones, under half trace to an unresolved V gene in checked studies; the others have no known cause. The D gene and trimming were derived from the DNA, and the V and J assignments and clone size from that table. For this sample the table gives about 94,000 clones, of which 81% were detected only once. The top ten hold 10% of the sample.

The V gene is TRBV7-2 and the J gene is TRBJ2-7, with 10 central nucleotides matching TRBD2. The TCR sequence derives from a human donor in good health. Sequenced: PBMCs. The CDR3 amino acid sequence is: CASSWSRTSGSSYEQYF. The nucleotides read TGTGCCAGCAGCTGGTCCCGGACTAGCGGTAGCTCCTACGAGCAGTACTTC.